These 12 T cell receptor beta chains were all obtained from the same sample, sequenced in a study of blood T cell repertoires in COVID-19. Using immunoSEQ multiplex PCR, the repertoire was profiled, and TCRdb retains in-frame clones only, with some absent. The table has some 30,000 clones, roughly nine tenths seen once. The sample was peripheral blood. The receptors originated from a human donor in a cohort sampled during active COVID-19.

The genes are TRBV6-1 and TRBJ2-2, with D tentatively TRBD2 (6 bases). The germline V gene has CDR1 MNHNS and CDR2 SASEGT. CDR3 length equals 15 residues. V dropped 3 bases and J dropped 6 bases, with 14 bases sitting between them. The CDR3 DNA follows: TGTGCCAGCAGTGAGCGGACGGGGAGGCCCGGGGAGCTGTTTTTT. It specifies CASSERTGRPGELFF.

The chain is built from TRBV3-1 (or the pseudogene TRBV3-2) and TRBJ2-7; 11 positions agree with TRBD1. The CDR3 runs 15 residues. V trimming: 3 bases; J trimming: 4 bases; junction bases outside the gene matches: 5. Per germline, CDR1 LGHDT and CDR2 YNNKEL (reference sequence). This chain's CDR3 is CASSHPGQGVYEQYF. The CDR3 DNA follows: TGTGCCAGCAGCCACCCGGGACAGGGGGTGTACGAGCAGTACTTC.

V is TRBV5-6 and J is TRBJ1-2; 7 bases match TRBD1. Germline CDR1 SGHDT, CDR2 YYEEEE. The length of the CDR3 is 13 residues. The trim removed 4 bases at V and 6 bases at J, leaving 6 bases unmatched. CDR3 sequence: CASSQGQSNGYTF. The DNA of the CDR3 is TGTGCCAGCAGCCAGGGACAGAGCAATGGCTACACCTTC.

The rearrangement links TRBV9 to TRBJ1-4; D is ambiguous. The CDR3 is 14 residues long. CDR1 and CDR2 (germline): SGDLS, YYNGEE. The V gene lost 3 bases and the J gene lost 2 bases, with 8 bases spanning the gap. This chain's CDR3 is CASSGSGTNEKLFF. The CDR3, as DNA: TGTGCCAGCAGCGGGAGTGGCACTAATGAAAAACTGTTTTTT. The variable domain in full, completed from reference TRBV9 and TRBJ1-4, reads DSGVTQTPKHLITATGQRVTLRCSPRSGDLSVYWYQQSLDQGLQFLIQYYNGEERAKGNILERFSAQQFPDLHSELNLSSLELGDSALYFCASSGSGTNEKLFFGSGTQLSVL.

This clone was recorded once. The chain employs TRBV1 and TRBJ2-2; the table gives TRBD2 as D, unverified against the DNA. TRBV1 is described as a pseudogene. The CDR3 consists of 20 residues. The CDR3: CTSSQDGTSGGAQGTGELFF. CDR3 coding DNA: TGCACCAGCAGCCAAGATGGGACTAGCGGGGGGGCCCAAGGGACCGGGGAGCTGTTTTTT.

The chain carries TRBV4-2 and TRBJ2-2; D may be TRBD1 (6 bases). Germline V gene data show CDR1 as LGHNA and CDR2 as YNFKEQ. The CDR3 totals 15 residues. Trimming took 2 bases from V and 2 from J, leaving 9 bases between them. This CDR3 reads CASSQQDSNTGELFF. The CDR3 DNA reads as TGTGCCAGCAGCCAACAGGACAGCAACACCGGGGAGCTGTTTTTT.

This clone is a singleton in its sample. The chain couples TRBV9 to TRBJ1-3; 7 bases match TRBD1. Losses at the gene ends were 3 bases for V and 0 bases for J; bases not matched to a gene: 6. Germline CDR1 SGDLS, CDR2 YYNGEE. This CDR3 contains 16 residues. CDR3 loop: CASSANRGLSGNTIYF. In DNA form, the CDR3 reads TGTGCCAGCAGCGCCAACAGGGGACTCTCTGGAAACACCATATATTTT.

The J gene is TRBJ1-1, the V gene TRBV19; D gene unclear. Germline V CDR1 and CDR2: LNHDA, SQIVND (reference sequence). The CDR3 is made up of 13 amino acids. V lost 3 bases, J lost 4 bases, and 9 bases lay in between. CDR3 protein: CASSMISGTEAFF. The DNA of the CDR3 is TGTGCCAGTAGTATGATATCGGGCACTGAAGCTTTCTTT.

The chain links TRBV18 to TRBJ2-5, with D possibly TRBD2 on 5 matching bases. In germline, CDR1 is KGHSH, CDR2 LQKENI. The CDR3 covers 12 residues. The germline V and J ends were trimmed by 2 bases and 5 bases, with 6 bases remaining between them. CDR3 DNA: TGTGCCAGCTCACCAGGCGGGGAGACCCAGTACTTC. Translation gives CASSPGGETQYF. Together with reference TRBV18 and TRBJ2-5, the CDR3 gives the full variable domain: NAGVMQNPRHLVRRRGQEARLRCSPMKGHSHVYWYRQLPEEGLKFMVYLQKENIIDESGMPKERFSAEFPKEGPSILRIQQVVRGDSAAYFCASSPGGETQYFGPGTRLLVL.

CDR3 sequence reads: CASSHSGTGGDEQYF. The CDR3 DNA reads as TGTGCCAGCAGCCACTCCGGGACAGGGGGCGACGAGCAGTACTTC. The gene calls are TRBV3-1 (or the pseudogene TRBV3-2) and TRBJ2-7; 12 bases match TRBD1. V lost 3 bases, J lost 5 bases, and 5 bases stayed unmatched. Per the germline V gene, CDR1 is LGHDT and CDR2 is YNNKEL (reference sequence). There are 15 residues in the CDR3.

V and J are TRBV27 and TRBJ2-5, with D tentatively TRBD1 (5 bases). V gave up 6 bases and J gave up 1 base, with 12 bases separating them. Germline V gene data show CDR1 as MNHEY and CDR2 as SMNVEV (reference sequence). The CDR3 has 14 residues. The CDR3 sequence: CASRVDRSQETQYF. DNA of the CDR3: TGTGCCAGCAGAGTCGACAGATCCCAAGAGACCCAGTACTTC.

The V gene is TRBV4-1, the J gene TRBJ1-6, with D unclear. Per the germline V gene, CDR1 is MGHRA and CDR2 is YSYEKL. The CDR3 is 14 amino acids. Deletions cut 4 bases from V and 10 bases from J, with 14 bases between. CDR3 bases: TGCGCCAGCAGCCCCGGGTTTGACGGGTCACCCCTCCACTTT. Encoded protein: CASSPGFDGSPLHF.